The 8 T cell receptor beta chains below all came from one sample that was sequenced in a study of T cells in Graves' hyperthyroidism and ophthalmopathy. RNA transcripts were the template for amplifying TCR beta CDR3 regions. HTBI primers drove first-round RT-PCR of the TCR CDR3. One entry per CDR3 protein results from TCRdb running MiXCR on the multiplex PCR reads. This sample has some 490,000 distinct CDR3 sequences; under 25% occur once, and the top ten carry around 47%. Specimen: blood. Every receptor here comes from a woman between 65 and 79 years old with Graves' ophthalmopathy.

The chain couples TRBV5-1 to TRBJ2-1; TRBD2 agrees at 9 bases. Germline-derived CDR1 and CDR2 are SGHRS and YFSETQ. The CDR3 runs to 14 residues. V lost 2 bases to trimming and J lost 8 bases; unmatched junction nucleotides: 5. CDR3 sequence reads: CASSFSGSFDEQFF. CDR3 DNA: TGCGCCAGCAGCTTTAGCGGGAGTTTCGATGAGCAGTTCTTC.

In its sample, this clonotype was seen many times. The V gene is TRBV12-3 or TRBV12-4, the J gene TRBJ1-4, with D perhaps TRBD1 (5 bases). V was trimmed by 6 bases and J by 7 bases, leaving 12 bases between them. CDR3 length: 13 amino acids. CDR3 residues: CASRVWGGEKLFF. DNA of the CDR3: TGTGCCAGCAGGGTCTGGGGGGGTGAAAAACTGTTTTTT.

This clonotype was counted many times. This chain connects TRBV12-3 or TRBV12-4 to TRBJ2-5, with a weak D call TRBD1 (5 bases). V lost 1 base and J lost 11, with 14 bases in between. The CDR3 sequence is 13 residues long. The CDR3, as DNA: TGTGCCAGCAGTTTAGTTTCACAGGCCACTCAGTACTTC. Its protein is CASSLVSQATQYF.

Comments on this clonotype: At one end, the junction sequence differs from germline, possibly due to a read error. The chain uses TRBV6-1 and TRBJ1-3; TRBD1 is a possible D gene (6 bases). The CDR3 is made up of 15 amino acids. Per germline, CDR1 MNHNS and CDR2 SASEGT. The CDR3 nucleotides are TGTGCCAGCAGTAAAGCGGGGGCACTTGGAAACACCATATATTTT. This translates into CASSKAGALGNTIYF.

This clonotype came up a few times. V usage is TRBV5-1 and J usage is TRBJ2-1; 9 positions match TRBD2. The V gene end was trimmed by 1 base and the J gene end by 2 bases; junction bases not matched to a gene: 4. The CDR3 loop spans 16 amino acids. Germline V lookup: CDR1 SGHRS, CDR2 YFSETQ. CDR3 sequence: CASSLTAGGAYNEQFF. The DNA for the CDR3 is TGCGCCAGCAGCTTGACAGCGGGGGGCGCCTACAATGAGCAGTTCTTC.

This clonotype was seen only a few times. The CDR3 DNA sequence: TGTGCCACCAGTCGCGTTCATGGCACCGGGGAGCTGTTTTTT. Translation: CATSRVHGTGELFF. The chain links TRBV24-1 to TRBJ2-2; D is unresolved. V lost 6 bases, J lost 4 bases, and 11 bases lay in between. The germline gives CDR1 KGHDR, CDR2 SFDVKD. This CDR3 region has 14 residues.

The gene calls are TRBV5-1 and TRBJ2-7; 12 nucleotides match TRBD2. J gave up 4 bases and V 6 bases, and 8 bases lay outside the gene matches. CDR1 SGHRS and CDR2 YFSETQ come from the germline V gene. The CDR3 is 15 residues long. The CDR3 coding sequence is TGCGCCAGCACTAAAGGGACTAGCGGGTCATACGAGCAGTACTTC. It yields the protein CASTKGTSGSYEQYF.

This clonotype was seen only a few times. The V gene is TRBV3-1, the J gene TRBJ1-1; 10 nucleotides agree with TRBD1. Germline V gene lookup returns CDR1 LGHDT and CDR2 YNNKEL (reference sequence). Trimming cost V 4 bases and J 5 bases; bases outside gene matches: 4. The CDR3 has 14 amino acids. CDR3 DNA sequence: TGTGCCAGCAGCCGCGGGACAGGGGCGACTGAAGCTTTCTTT. This codes for CASSRGTGATEAFF.